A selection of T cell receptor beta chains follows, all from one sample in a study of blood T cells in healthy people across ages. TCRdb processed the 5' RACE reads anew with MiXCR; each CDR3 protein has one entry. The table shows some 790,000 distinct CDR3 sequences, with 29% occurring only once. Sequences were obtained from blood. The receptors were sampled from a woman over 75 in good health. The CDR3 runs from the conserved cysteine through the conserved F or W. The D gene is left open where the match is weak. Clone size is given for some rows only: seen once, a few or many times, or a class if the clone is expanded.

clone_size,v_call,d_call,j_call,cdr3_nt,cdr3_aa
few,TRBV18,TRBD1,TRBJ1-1,TGTGCCAGCTCACCGGGGTTGTGGCAGGGGGCGACTGAAGCTTTCTTT,CASSPGLWQGATEAFF
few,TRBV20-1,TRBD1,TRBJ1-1,TGCAGTGCTAGAGCCCTGGGACAGGGCCACTTCACTGAAGCTTTCTTT,CSARALGQGHFTEAFF
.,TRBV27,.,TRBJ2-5,TGTGCCAGCAGCGTAGCAGAAGGGGTAGTGGAGACCCAGTACTTC,CASSVAEGVVETQYF
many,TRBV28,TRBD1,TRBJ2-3,TGTGCCAGCAGGGGGGACAGGGGATACGAAGATACGCAGTATTTT,CASRGDRGYEDTQYF
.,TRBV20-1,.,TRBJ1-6,TGCAGTGCTCGGGAAGGGAATTCACCCCTCCACTTT,CSAREGNSPLHF
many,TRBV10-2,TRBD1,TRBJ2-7,TGCGCCAGCAGTGAATACAGGGGAGTGCACGAGCAGTACTTC,CASSEYRGVHEQYF
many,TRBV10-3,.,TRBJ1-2,TGTGCCATCAGTCCGGGACACCCAGATGGCTACACCTTC,CAISPGHPDGYTF
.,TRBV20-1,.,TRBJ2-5,TGCAGTGCTATTCTTGGGGGTTTTGGAGAGACCCAGTACTTC,CSAILGGFGETQYF
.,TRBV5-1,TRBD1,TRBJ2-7,TGCGCCAGCTCTAAGGGACAGGGGAACGTATGGTCCTACGAGCAGTACTTC,CASSKGQGNVWSYEQYF
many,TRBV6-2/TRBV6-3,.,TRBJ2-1,TGTGCCAGCAGTTACTCCGGATCTAGGCGCAGGGGTACGGTTGAGCAGTTCTTC,CASSYSGSRRRGTVEQFF
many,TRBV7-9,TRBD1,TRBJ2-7,TGTGCCAGCAGCTTCGAAGGGACAGGGTTCGAGCAGTACTTC,CASSFEGTGFEQYF
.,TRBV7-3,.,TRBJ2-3,TGTGCCAGCAGCTTAACTTCGAGCGTGACAGATACGCAGTATTTT,CASSLTSSVTDTQYF
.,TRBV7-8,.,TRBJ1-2,TGTGCCAGCAGCTTATGCAGGAACTATGGCTACACCTTC,CASSLCRNYGYTF
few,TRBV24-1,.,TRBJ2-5,TGTGCCACCAGTGATCCGACAGACGGACAAGAGACCCAGTACTTC,CATSDPTDGQETQYF
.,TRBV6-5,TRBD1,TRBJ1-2,TGTGCCAGCAGTTCTACAGGGGTGGGAACCTATGGCTACACCTTC,CASSSTGVGTYGYTF
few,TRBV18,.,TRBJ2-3,TGTGCCAGCTCACCTTCTACAGGGCCAGATACGCAGTATTTT,CASSPSTGPDTQYF
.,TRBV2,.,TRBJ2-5,TGTGCCAGCAGCCTGGCAGGGGCCCTGGGGACCCAGTACTTC,CASSLAGALGTQYF
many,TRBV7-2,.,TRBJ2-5,TGTGCCAGCAGCTTAGGGGCGGGTGTTCAAGAGACCCAGTACTTC,CASSLGAGVQETQYF
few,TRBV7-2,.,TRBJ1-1,TGTGCTAAAGGGAGGATGAACACTGAAGCTTTCTTT,CAKGRMNTEAFF
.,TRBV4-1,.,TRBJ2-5,TGCGCCAGCAGCCAAGGTCGGGGGCGGCAAGGCAATGAGCAGTACTTC,CASSQGRGRQGNEQYF
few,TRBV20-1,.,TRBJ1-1,TGCAGTGCTAGTCCGGGAAGTAGGAACACTGAAGCTTTCTTT,CSASPGSRNTEAFF
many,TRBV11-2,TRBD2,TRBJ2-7,TGTGCCAGCAGCCTGACGGGACTAGGCTACGAGCAGTACTTC,CASSLTGLGYEQYF
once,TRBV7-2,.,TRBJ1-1,TGTGCCAGCAGCTTAAAAGTTGGGCTAATGAACACTGAAGCTTTCTTT,CASSLKVGLMNTEAFF
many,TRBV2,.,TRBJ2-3,TGTGCCAGCGCCTGGACTGAGGATACGCAGTATTTT,CASAWTEDTQYF
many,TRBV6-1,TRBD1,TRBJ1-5,TGTGCCAGCAGTGAAAGGCTAACAGGGGGCAGGCAGCCCCAGCATTTT,CASSERLTGGRQPQHF
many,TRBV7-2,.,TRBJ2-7,TGTGCCAGCAGCTTAGGTATTGGGGGGGCCGTGCGGCAGTACTTC,CASSLGIGGAVRQYF
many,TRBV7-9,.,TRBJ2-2,TGTGCCAGCAGATTCGACACCGGGGAGCTGTTTTTT,CASRFDTGELFF
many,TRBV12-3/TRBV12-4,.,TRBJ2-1,TGTGCCAGCAGTTTAGGTTTGGGGGGCAATGAGCAGTTCTTC,CASSLGLGGNEQFF
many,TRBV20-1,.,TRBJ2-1,TGCAGTGCCCTAGGACTCCACTACAATGAGCAGTTCTTC,CSALGLHYNEQFF